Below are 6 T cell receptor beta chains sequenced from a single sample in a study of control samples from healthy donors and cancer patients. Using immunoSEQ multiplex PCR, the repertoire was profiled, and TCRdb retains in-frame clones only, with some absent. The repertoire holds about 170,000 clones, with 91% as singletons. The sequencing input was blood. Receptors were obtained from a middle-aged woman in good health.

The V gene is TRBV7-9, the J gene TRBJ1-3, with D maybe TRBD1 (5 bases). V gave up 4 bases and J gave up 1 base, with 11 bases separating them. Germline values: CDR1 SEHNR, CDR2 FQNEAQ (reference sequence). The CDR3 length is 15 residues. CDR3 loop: CASSSGGASGNTIYF. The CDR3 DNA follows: TGTGCCAGCAGCTCTGGCGGGGCATCTGGAAACACCATATATTTT. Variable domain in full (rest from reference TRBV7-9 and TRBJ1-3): DTGVSQNPRHKITKRGQNVTFRCDPISEHNRLYWYRQTLGQGPEFLTYFQNEAQLEKSRLLSDRFSAERPKGSFSTLEIQRTEQGDSAMYLCASSSGGASGNTIYFGEGSWLTVV.

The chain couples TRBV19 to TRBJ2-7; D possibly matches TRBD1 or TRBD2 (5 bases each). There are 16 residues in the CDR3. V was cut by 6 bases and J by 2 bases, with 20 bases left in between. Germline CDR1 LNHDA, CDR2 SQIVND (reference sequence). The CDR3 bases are TGTGCCAGTAGCTGGTCCGGGACGGAGGCCGCCTACGAGCAGTACTTC. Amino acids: CASSWSGTEAAYEQYF.

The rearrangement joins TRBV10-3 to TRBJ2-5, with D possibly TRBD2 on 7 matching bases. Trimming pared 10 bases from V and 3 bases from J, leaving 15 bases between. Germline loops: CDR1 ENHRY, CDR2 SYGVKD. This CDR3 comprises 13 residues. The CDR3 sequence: CATAGAREETQYF. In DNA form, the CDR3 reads TGTGCCACCGCGGGGGCGAGGGAAGAGACCCAGTACTTC.

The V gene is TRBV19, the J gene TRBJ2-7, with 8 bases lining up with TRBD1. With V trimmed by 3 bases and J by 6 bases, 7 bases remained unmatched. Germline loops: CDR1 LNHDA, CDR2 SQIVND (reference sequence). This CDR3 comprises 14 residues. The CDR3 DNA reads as TGTGCCAGTAGTATCGGACAGGGAACGGGCGAGCAGTACTTC. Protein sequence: CASSIGQGTGEQYF.

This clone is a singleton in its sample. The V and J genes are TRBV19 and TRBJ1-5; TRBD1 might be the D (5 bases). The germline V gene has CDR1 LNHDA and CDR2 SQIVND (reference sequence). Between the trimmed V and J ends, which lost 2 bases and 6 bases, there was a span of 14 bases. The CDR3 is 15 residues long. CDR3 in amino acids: CASSINGQGTQPQHF. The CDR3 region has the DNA TGTGCCAGTAGTATAAATGGGCAGGGTACTCAGCCCCAGCATTTT. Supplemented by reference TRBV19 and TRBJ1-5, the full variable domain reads DGGITQSPKYLFRKEGQNVTLSCEQNLNHDAMYWYRQDPGQGLRLIYYSQIVNDFQKGDIAEGYSVSREKKESFPLTVTSAQKNPTAFYLCASSINGQGTQPQHFGDGTRLSIL.

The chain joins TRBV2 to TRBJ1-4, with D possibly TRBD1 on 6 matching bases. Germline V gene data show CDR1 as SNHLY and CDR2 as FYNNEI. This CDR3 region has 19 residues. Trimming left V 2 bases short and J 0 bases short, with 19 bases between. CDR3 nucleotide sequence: TGTGCCAGCAGTGAATGGGGGGCACAGGGAGGAACAACTAATGAAAAACTGTTTTTT. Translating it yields CASSEWGAQGGTTNEKLFF.